The clone carrying this TCR beta chain was recorded at least ten times. The entry originates in a study of blood T cells in healthy people across ages. A J-beta primer mix and a sample-barcoded 5' primer were used in a second PCR of roughly 6 to 12 cycles. Using its own MiXCR run on the 5' RACE reads, TCRdb lists one record per CDR3 protein. The sample carries 1.8 million or so distinct CDR3 sequences, more than 35% recorded once. The ends were cut back, 1 base at V and 5 bases at J, with 14 bases in the middle. Germline loops: CDR1 SGHTA, CDR2 FQGNSA. The CDR3 totals 15 residues. Sequenced sample: blood. The chain has TRBV7-2 and TRBJ2-5, with D perhaps assigned TRBD1 or TRBD2 (5 bases each). This sequence was found in a human donor in good health. CDR3 in DNA: TGTGCCAGCAGCTTAGACCGGGGACGGATGGAGACCCAGTACTTC. This codes for CASSLDRGRMETQYF.